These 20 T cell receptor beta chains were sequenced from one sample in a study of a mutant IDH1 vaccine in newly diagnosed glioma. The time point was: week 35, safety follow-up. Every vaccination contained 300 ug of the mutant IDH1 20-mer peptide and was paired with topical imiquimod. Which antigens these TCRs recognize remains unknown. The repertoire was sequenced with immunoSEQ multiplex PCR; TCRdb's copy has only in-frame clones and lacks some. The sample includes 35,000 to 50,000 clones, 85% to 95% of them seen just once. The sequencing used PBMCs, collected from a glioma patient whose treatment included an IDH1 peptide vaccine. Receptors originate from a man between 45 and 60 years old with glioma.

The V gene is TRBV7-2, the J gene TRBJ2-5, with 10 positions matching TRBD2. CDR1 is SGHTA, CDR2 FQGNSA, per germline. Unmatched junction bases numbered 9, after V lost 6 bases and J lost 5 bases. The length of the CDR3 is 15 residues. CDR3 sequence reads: CASSRIAGGGETQYF. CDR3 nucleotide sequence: TGTGCCAGCAGTCGAATAGCGGGGGGCGGGGAGACCCAGTACTTC.

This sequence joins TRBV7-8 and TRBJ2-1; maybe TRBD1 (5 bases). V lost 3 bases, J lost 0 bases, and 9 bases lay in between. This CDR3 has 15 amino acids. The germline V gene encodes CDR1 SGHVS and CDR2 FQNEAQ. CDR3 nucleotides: TGTGCCAGCAGCTTGACAGATAACTCCTACAATGAGCAGTTCTTC. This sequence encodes CASSLTDNSYNEQFF.

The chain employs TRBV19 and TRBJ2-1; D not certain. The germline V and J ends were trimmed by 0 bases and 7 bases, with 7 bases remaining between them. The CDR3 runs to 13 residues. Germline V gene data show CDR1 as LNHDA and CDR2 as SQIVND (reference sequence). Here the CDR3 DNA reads TGTGCCAGTAGTATAGAGGATTGGAATGAGCAGTTCTTC. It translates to CASSIEDWNEQFF.

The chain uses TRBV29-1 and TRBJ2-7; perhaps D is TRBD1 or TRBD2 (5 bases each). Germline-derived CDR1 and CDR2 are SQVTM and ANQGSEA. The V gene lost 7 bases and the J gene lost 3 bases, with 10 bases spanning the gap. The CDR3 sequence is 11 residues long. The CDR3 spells CSAGDRYEQYF. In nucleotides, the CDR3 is TGCAGCGCTGGGGACCGCTACGAGCAGTACTTC.

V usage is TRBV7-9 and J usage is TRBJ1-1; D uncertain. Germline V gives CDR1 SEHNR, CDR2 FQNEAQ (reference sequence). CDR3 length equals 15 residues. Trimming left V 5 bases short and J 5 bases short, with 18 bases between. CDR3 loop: CASSLGDHFRTEAFF. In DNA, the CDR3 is TGTGCCAGCAGCCTAGGTGACCACTTTAGGACTGAAGCTTTCTTT.

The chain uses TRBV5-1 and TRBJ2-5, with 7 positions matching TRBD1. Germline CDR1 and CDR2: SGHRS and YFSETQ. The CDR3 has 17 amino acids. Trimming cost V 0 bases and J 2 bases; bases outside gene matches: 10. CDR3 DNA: TGCGCCAGCAGCTTGGGGGGAAGACAGGGCGTTCAAGAGACCCAGTACTTC. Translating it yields CASSLGGRQGVQETQYF.

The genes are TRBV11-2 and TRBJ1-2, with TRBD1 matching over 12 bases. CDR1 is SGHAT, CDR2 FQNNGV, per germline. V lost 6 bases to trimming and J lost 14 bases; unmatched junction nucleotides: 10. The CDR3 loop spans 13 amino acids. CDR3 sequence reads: CASRIGTGGSGTF. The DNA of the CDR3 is TGTGCCAGCAGGATCGGGACAGGGGGCTCAGGGACCTTC.

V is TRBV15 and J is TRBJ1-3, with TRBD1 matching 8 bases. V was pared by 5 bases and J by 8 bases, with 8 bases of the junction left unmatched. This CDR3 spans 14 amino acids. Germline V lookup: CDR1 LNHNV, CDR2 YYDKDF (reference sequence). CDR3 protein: CATSPEAGGHTIYF. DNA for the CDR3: TGTGCCACCAGCCCGGAGGCAGGGGGCCACACCATATATTTT. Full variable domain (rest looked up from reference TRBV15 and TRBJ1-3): DAMVIQNPRYQVTQFGKPVTLSCSQTLNHNVMYWYQQKSSQAPKLLFHYYDKDFNNEADTPDNFQSRRPNTSFCFLDIRSPGLGDTAMYLCATSPEAGGHTIYFGEGSWLTVV.

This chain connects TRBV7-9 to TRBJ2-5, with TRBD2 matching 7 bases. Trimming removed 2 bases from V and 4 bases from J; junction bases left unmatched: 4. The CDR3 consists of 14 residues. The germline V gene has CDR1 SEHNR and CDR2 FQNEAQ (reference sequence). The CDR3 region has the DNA TGTGCCAGCAGCTTACGGGGGGAAGGAGAGACCCAGTACTTC. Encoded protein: CASSLRGEGETQYF.

In DNA, the CDR3 is TGTGCCAGCAGCTTGGGAGTAGATCTAGGCTACACCTTC. It yields the protein CASSLGVDLGYTF. The gene calls are TRBV5-6 and TRBJ1-2, with unresolved D. The germline gives CDR1 SGHDT, CDR2 YYEEEE. CDR3 length equals 13 residues. The ends were cut back, 0 bases at V and 8 bases at J, with 11 bases in the middle.

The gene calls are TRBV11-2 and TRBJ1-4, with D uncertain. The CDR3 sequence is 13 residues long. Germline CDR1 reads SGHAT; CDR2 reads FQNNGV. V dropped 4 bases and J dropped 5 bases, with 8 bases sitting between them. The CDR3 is CASSSRHNEKLFF. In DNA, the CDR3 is TGTGCCAGCAGCTCCAGACACAATGAAAAACTGTTTTTT.

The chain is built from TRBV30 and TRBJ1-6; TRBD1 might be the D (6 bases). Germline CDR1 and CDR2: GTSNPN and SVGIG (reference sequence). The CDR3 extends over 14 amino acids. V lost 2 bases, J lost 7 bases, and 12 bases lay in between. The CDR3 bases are TGTGCCTGGAGTCTGCAGGGGAGGAATTCACCCCTCCACTTT. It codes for CAWSLQGRNSPLHF.

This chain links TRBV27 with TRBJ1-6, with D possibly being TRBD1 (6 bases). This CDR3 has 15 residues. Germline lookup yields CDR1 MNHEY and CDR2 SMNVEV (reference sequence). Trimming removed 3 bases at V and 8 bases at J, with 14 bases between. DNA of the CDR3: TGTGCCAGCAGTTTCCTGACCAGGGGCGATTCACCCCTCCACTTT. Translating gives CASSFLTRGDSPLHF.

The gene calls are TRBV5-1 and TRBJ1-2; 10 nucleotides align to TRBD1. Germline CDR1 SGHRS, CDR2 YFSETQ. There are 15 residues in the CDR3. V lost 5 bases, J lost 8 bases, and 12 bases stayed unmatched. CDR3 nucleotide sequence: TGCGCCAGCAGACAGGGACAGGGGAGTTCGTCCGGCTACACCTTC. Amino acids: CASRQGQGSSSGYTF.

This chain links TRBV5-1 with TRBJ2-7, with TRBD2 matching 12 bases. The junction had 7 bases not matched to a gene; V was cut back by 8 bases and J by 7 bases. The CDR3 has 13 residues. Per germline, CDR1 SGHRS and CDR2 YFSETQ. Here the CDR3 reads CASRLAGEYEQYF. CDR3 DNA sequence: TGCGCCAGTAGACTAGCGGGAGAATATGAGCAGTACTTC.

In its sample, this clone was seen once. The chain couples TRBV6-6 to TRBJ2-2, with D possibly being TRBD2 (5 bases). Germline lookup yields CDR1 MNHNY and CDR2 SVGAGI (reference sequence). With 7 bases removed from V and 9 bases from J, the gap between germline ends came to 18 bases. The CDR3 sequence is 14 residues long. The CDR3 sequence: CASKGVGNTRELFF. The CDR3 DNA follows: TGTGCCAGCAAGGGAGTTGGAAATACCCGGGAGCTGTTTTTT.

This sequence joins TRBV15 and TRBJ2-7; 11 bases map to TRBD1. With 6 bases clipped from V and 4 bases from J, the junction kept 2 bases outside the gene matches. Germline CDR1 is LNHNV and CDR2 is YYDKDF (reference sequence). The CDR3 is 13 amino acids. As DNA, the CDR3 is TGTGCCACCAGAGGACAGGGGGCTTACGAGCAGTACTTC. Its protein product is CATRGQGAYEQYF.

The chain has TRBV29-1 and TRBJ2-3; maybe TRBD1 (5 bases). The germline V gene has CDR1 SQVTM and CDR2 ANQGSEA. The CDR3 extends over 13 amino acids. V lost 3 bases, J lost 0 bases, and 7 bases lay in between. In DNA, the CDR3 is TGCAGCGTTGACAGGGTAAGCACAGATACGCAGTATTTT. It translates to CSVDRVSTDTQYF.

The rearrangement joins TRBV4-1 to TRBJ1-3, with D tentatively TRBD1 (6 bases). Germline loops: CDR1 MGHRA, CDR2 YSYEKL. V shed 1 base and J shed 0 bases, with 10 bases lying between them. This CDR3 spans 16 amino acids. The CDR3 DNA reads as TGCGCCAGCAGCCAAGGAAGGGGGGTCTCTGGAAACACCATATATTTT. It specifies CASSQGRGVSGNTIYF.

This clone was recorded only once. Here the CDR3 reads CASSSGTWVSGGANVLTF. CDR3 bases: TGTGCCAGCAGCTCCGGGACATGGGTCTCTGGCGGGGCCAACGTCCTGACTTTC. The chain joins TRBV7-9 to TRBJ2-6; TRBD1 might be the D (6 bases). Trimming took 4 bases from V and 4 from J, leaving 20 bases between them. CDR1 SEHNR and CDR2 FQNEAQ come from the germline V gene (reference sequence). CDR3 size: 18 residues.